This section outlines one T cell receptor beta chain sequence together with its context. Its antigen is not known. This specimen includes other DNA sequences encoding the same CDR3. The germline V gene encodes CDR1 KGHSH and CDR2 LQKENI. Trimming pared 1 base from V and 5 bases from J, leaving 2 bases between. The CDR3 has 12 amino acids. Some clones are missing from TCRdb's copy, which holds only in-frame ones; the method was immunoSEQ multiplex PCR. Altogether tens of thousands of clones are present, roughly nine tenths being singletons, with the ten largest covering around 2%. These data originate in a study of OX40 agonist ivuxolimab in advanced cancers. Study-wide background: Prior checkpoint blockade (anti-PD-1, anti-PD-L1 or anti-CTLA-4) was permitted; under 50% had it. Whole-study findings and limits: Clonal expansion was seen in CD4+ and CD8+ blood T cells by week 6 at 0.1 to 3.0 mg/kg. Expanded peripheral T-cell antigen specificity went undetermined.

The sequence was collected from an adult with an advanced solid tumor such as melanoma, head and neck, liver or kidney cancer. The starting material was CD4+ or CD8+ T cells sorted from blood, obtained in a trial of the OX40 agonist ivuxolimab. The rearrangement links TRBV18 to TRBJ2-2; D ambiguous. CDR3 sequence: CASSPRTGELFF. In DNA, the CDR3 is TGTGCCAGCTCACCACGGACCGGGGAGCTGTTTTTT.